This T cell receptor beta chain was captured by sequencing in a study of cytomegalovirus exposure and HLA in healthy donors. Study-level results: Confirmation was obtained in vitro that a few CMV-associated chains are specific for CMV antigens. Donors were assumed by presence/absence analyses to have roughly uniform sequencing depth.

The PCR employed 60 Vbeta primers together with 13 Jbeta primers. Here immunoSEQ multiplex PCR was the method, and the copy in TCRdb shows in-frame clones only, minus some. The data show 180,000 or so clones, with around 74% seen just once and roughly 2.8% held by the top ten. Looked up from germline, CDR1 is GTSNPN and CDR2 is SVGIG (reference sequence). With 0 bases removed from V and 4 bases from J, the gap between germline ends came to 12 bases. The CDR3 loop spans 14 amino acids. Points on this clone: Antigen: not known.

This sequence originates from a male donor in good health and CMV-seronegative. V gene TRBV30 combines with J gene TRBJ1-1; D is ambiguous. Sequencing was performed on PBMCs. CDR3 residues: CAWSVFGSGTEAFF. CDR3 nucleotides: TGTGCCTGGAGTGTATTTGGGTCGGGCACTGAAGCTTTCTTT.